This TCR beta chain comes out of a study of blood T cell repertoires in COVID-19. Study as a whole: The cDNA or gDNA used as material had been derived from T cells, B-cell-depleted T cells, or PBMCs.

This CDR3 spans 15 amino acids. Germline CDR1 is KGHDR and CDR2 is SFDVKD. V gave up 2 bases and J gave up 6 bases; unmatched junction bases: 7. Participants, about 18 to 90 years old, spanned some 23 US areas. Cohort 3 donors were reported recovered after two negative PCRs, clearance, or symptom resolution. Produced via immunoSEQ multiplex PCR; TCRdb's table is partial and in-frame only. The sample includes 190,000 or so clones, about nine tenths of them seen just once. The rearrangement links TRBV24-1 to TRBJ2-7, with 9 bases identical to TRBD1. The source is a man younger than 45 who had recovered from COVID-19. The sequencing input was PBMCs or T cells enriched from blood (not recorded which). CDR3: CATSDSDRGDAEQYF. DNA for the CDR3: TGTGCCACCAGTGATTCGGACAGGGGAGATGCCGAGCAGTACTTC.